This TCR beta chain is drawn from a study of T cell changes during pregnancy in multiple sclerosis. This CDR3 has 15 residues. The V gene's germline CDR1 is SGHRS and CDR2 YFSETQ. The V gene end was trimmed by 4 bases and the J gene end by 2 bases; junction bases not matched to a gene: 4. Libraries were prepared by immunoSEQ multiplex PCR; TCRdb keeps only in-frame clonotypes and omits some of them. This sample has over 60,000 clones, with about 93% found just once. In this sample, this clone turned up a few times. The TCR originated in a female donor with multiple sclerosis, enrolled in a pregnancy study. V and J are TRBV5-1 and TRBJ2-5; 11 nucleotides agree with TRBD1. Sequencing was performed on peripheral blood, taken in the first trimester of pregnancy. CDR3 residues: CASSGTGGRQETQYF. In nucleotides, the CDR3 is TGCGCCAGCAGCGGGACAGGGGGTCGTCAAGAGACCCAGTACTTC.